The 21 T cell receptor beta chains reported below all come from one sample, sequenced in a study of OX40 agonist ivuxolimab in advanced cancers. The assay was immunoSEQ multiplex PCR, and TCRdb's table has in-frame clones only and misses some. Here the sample spans tens of thousands of clones, around 79% being singletons. The sequenced sample was CD4+ or CD8+ T cells sorted from blood, obtained in a trial of the OX40 agonist ivuxolimab. The receptors stem from an adult with an advanced solid tumor such as melanoma, head and neck, liver or kidney cancer.

This clone was detected only a few times. Other nucleotide sequences from this sample produce the same CDR3. This chain uses TRBV5-4 with TRBJ2-7; D might be TRBD1 (5 bases). The V end lost 0 bases, the J end lost 5 bases, and 9 bases lay between the germline ends. There are 13 residues in the CDR3. CDR1 is SGHNT and CDR2 is YYREEE in the germline V gene (reference sequence). Here the CDR3 reads CASSLDRLDEQYF. DNA of the CDR3: TGTGCCAGCAGCTTGGACAGGCTTGACGAGCAGTACTTC.

CDR3 loop: CASRKTGTYTYEQYF. CDR3 sequence (DNA): TGTGCCAGCCGAAAAACCGGGACATATACCTACGAGCAGTACTTC. The V call is TRBV27, the J call TRBJ2-7; TRBD1 is a possible D gene (6 bases). V lost 8 bases and J lost 2, with 19 bases in between. The CDR3 totals 15 residues. Germline CDR1 and CDR2: MNHEY and SMNVEV (reference sequence).

J is TRBJ1-1 and V is TRBV4-2; D remains ambiguous. V lost 6 bases and J 4 bases, leaving 15 bases between the germline ends. Germline CDR1 is LGHNA and CDR2 is YNFKEQ. CDR3 size: 14 residues. CDR3 nucleotide sequence: TGTGCCAGCAGGAAAGATCCTACCGGCACTGAAGCTTTCTTT. Its translation: CASRKDPTGTEAFF.

This sequence joins TRBV15 and TRBJ2-7; 10 bases map to TRBD2. J lost 3 bases, V lost 0 bases, and 5 bases had no gene match. Germline V gene lookup returns CDR1 LNHNV and CDR2 YYDKDF (reference sequence). The CDR3 loop spans 16 amino acids. CDR3 sequence: CATSRDRASGSYEQYF. CDR3 in DNA: TGTGCCACCAGCAGAGATCGTGCTAGCGGGAGCTACGAGCAGTACTTC.

V usage is TRBV6-5 and J usage is TRBJ1-2, with D possibly matching TRBD1 (5 bases). V was pared by 6 bases and J by 4 bases, with 15 bases between. This CDR3 comprises 14 residues. Looked up from germline, CDR1 is MNHEY and CDR2 is SVGAGI. The CDR3 DNA is TGTGCCAGCAGCGTGGGGGGTCTGTCCTATGGCTACACCTTC. Translated: CASSVGGLSYGYTF.

The chain uses TRBV18 and TRBJ2-5; possibly TRBD2 for D (5 bases). Trimming cost V 3 bases and J 2 bases, with 10 bases left between them. The CDR3 has 14 amino acids. The germline CDR1 and CDR2 sequences are KGHSH and LQKENI. CDR3 nucleotides: TGTGCCAGCTCACCTCGAGCGGTTCAAGAGACCCAGTACTTC. It translates to CASSPRAVQETQYF.

The chain employs TRBV6-5 and TRBJ1-1; 10 bases match TRBD1. Germline CDR1 is MNHEY and CDR2 is SVGAGI. V lost 5 bases, J lost 6 bases, and 0 bases stayed unmatched. This CDR3 is built from 12 residues. The CDR3 here is CASSGQGAEAFF. As DNA, the CDR3 is TGTGCCAGCAGTGGACAGGGGGCTGAAGCTTTCTTT.

The J gene is TRBJ2-2, the V gene TRBV9, with D uncertain. Trimming took off 0 bases at V and 6 bases at J, with 12 bases between the two ends. The CDR3 extends over 15 amino acids. Germline-derived CDR1 and CDR2 are SGDLS and YYNGEE. CDR3 region: CASSVAAHPSGELFF. CDR3 nucleotides: TGTGCCAGCAGCGTAGCGGCCCATCCCTCCGGGGAGCTGTTTTTT.

The V gene is TRBV9, the J gene TRBJ1-4, with TRBD1 matching over 7 bases. The CDR3 runs to 14 residues. The V gene end was trimmed by 7 bases and the J gene end by 7 bases; junction bases not matched to a gene: 10. Per germline, CDR1 SGDLS and CDR2 YYNGEE. Here the CDR3 reads CASGKTGDSEKLFF. For the CDR3, the DNA is TGTGCCAGCGGAAAAACAGGGGACTCTGAAAAACTGTTTTTT.

The chain has TRBV6-1 and TRBJ2-1, with 9 bases identical to TRBD1. CDR3 length equals 14 residues. Unmatched junction bases numbered 7, after V lost 7 bases and J lost 6 bases. Per germline, CDR1 MNHNS and CDR2 SASEGT. The CDR3 bases are TGTGCCAGCACCGCGGGACAGGGAGGCAATGAGCAGTTCTTC. This encodes CASTAGQGGNEQFF.

The chain uses TRBV2 and TRBJ2-7; TRBD1 is a possible D gene (6 bases). The CDR3 extends over 13 amino acids. The germline V gene has CDR1 SNHLY and CDR2 FYNNEI. V shed 7 bases and J shed 9 bases, with 19 bases lying between them. The CDR3 region is CASNQDSQLGQYF. The CDR3 DNA reads as TGTGCCAGCAATCAGGACAGCCAGCTTGGGCAGTACTTC.

J is TRBJ2-5 and V is TRBV10-3; D is uncertain. The germline V and J ends were trimmed by 4 bases and 1 base, with 4 bases remaining between them. Germline values: CDR1 ENHRY, CDR2 SYGVKD. CDR3 size: 12 residues. CDR3 coding DNA: TGTGCCATCAGTGGGGTCCAAGAGACCCAGTACTTC. Its protein product is CAISGVQETQYF.

The genes are TRBV28 and TRBJ2-1; 7 bases map to TRBD2. The germline V gene has CDR1 MDHEN and CDR2 SYDVKM. The length of the CDR3 is 15 residues. The ends lost 1 base at V and 5 bases at J; junction bases unmatched: 5. CDR3 sequence: CASSLLSSGDNEQFF. DNA of the CDR3: TGTGCCAGCAGTTTATTGTCTAGCGGTGACAATGAGCAGTTCTTC. Based on the CDR3 plus reference TRBV28 and TRBJ2-1, the full variable domain is DVKVTQSSRYLVKRTGEKVFLECVQDMDHENMFWYRQDPGLGLRLIYFSYDVKMKEKGDIPEGYSVSREKKERFSLILESASTNQTSMYLCASSLLSSGDNEQFFGPGTRLTVL.

The V gene is TRBV10-2, the J gene TRBJ2-1, with a weak D call TRBD1 (5 bases). The CDR3 has 11 amino acids. The V gene lost 5 bases and the J gene lost 10 bases, with 9 bases spanning the gap. Germline CDR1 and CDR2: WSHSY and SAAADI. CDR3 residues: CASSRQIEQFF. In DNA form, the CDR3 reads TGCGCCAGCAGTCGACAGATAGAGCAGTTCTTC.

The chain links TRBV5-4 to TRBJ1-6, with a possible D match to TRBD1 (6 bases). Germline assignment: CDR1 SGHNT and CDR2 YYREEE (reference sequence). There are 18 residues in the CDR3. Trimming took 0 bases from V and 7 from J, leaving 20 bases between them. This CDR3 reads CASSLESGAGLRNSPLHF. CDR3 bases: TGTGCCAGCAGCTTGGAATCGGGGGCGGGATTGAGGAATTCACCCCTCCACTTT.

The chain couples TRBV19 to TRBJ1-5, with D perhaps matching TRBD1 (6 bases). Germline CDR1 reads LNHDA; CDR2 reads SQIVND (reference sequence). The length of the CDR3 is 17 residues. Deletions cut 4 bases from V and 0 bases from J, with 16 bases between. The CDR3 nucleotides read TGTGCCAGTAGTAGAGCCTCAGGGGCTTTTAGCAATCAGCCCCAGCATTTT. Amino acids: CASSRASGAFSNQPQHF.

The chain employs TRBV10-3 and TRBJ2-1; 15 nucleotides match TRBD2. The ends lost 6 bases at V and 0 bases at J; junction bases unmatched: 9. The CDR3 is 19 amino acids. In germline, CDR1 is ENHRY, CDR2 SYGVKD. The CDR3 is CAISPPGLAGGPSYNEQFF. CDR3 bases: TGTGCCATCAGCCCTCCGGGACTAGCGGGAGGCCCCTCCTACAATGAGCAGTTCTTC.

The rearrangement links TRBV5-1 to TRBJ1-6, with D tentatively TRBD1 (5 bases). Trimming removed 4 bases at V and 0 bases at J, with 17 bases between. Germline lookup yields CDR1 SGHRS and CDR2 YFSETQ. The CDR3 covers 18 residues. The CDR3 nucleotides are TGCGCCAGCAGCCCCGGGACTTCTGGTAGCTCCTATAATTCACCCCTCCACTTT. Its translation is CASSPGTSGSSYNSPLHF.

The chain joins TRBV5-1 to TRBJ2-1; tentative D call: TRBD2 (6 bases). This CDR3 is built from 17 residues. Deletions cut 0 bases from V and 8 bases from J, with 21 bases between. Germline V gives CDR1 SGHRS, CDR2 YFSETQ. This chain's CDR3 is CASSLGRDSWSIDEQFF. The CDR3 coding sequence is TGCGCCAGCAGCTTGGGGAGGGACTCTTGGAGTATCGATGAGCAGTTCTTC.

The chain carries TRBV9 and TRBJ2-5, with D unclear. The germline gives CDR1 SGDLS, CDR2 YYNGEE. V dropped 4 bases and J dropped 5 bases, with 15 bases sitting between them. This CDR3 comprises 14 residues. Here the CDR3 DNA reads TGTGCCAGCAGCCCTCCGGCCCCCGTCGAGACCCAGTACTTC. This gives the protein CASSPPAPVETQYF.

The chain is built from TRBV2 and TRBJ2-1, with 9 nucleotides matching TRBD2. Germline-derived CDR1 and CDR2 are SNHLY and FYNNEI. V lost 1 base and J lost 7; bases outside the gene matches: 11. The CDR3 runs 17 residues. The CDR3 is CASSEGSSGRTGNEQFF. The CDR3 bases are TGTGCCAGCAGTGAAGGGTCGAGCGGGAGGACGGGTAATGAGCAGTTCTTC.